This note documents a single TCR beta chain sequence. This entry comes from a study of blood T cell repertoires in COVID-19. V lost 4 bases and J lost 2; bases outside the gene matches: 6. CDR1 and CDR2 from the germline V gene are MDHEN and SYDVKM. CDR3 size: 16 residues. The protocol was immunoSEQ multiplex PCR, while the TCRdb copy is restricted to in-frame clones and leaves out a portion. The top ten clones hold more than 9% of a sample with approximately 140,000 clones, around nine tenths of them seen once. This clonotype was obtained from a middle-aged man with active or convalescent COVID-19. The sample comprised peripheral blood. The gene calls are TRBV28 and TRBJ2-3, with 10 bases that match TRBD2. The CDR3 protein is CASSSPSGRLTDTQYF. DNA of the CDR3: TGTGCCAGCAGTTCTCCTAGCGGGAGACTCACAGATACGCAGTATTTT.